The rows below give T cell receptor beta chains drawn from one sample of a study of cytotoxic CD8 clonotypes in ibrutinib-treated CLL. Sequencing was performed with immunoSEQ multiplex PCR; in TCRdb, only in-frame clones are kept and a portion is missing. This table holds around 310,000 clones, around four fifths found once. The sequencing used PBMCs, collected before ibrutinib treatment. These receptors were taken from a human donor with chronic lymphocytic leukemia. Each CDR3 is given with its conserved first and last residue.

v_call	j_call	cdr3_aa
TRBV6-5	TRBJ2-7	CASSYSVTRSYEQYF
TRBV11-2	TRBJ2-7	CASSLSQPYEQYF
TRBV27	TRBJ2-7	CASSGWSAGGYYEQYF
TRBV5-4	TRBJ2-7	CASSLSVTGAYEQYF
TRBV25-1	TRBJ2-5	CASRLGPQETQYF
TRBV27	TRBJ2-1	CASSPGLAVYNEQFF
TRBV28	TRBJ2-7	CASSLMFGEKAYEQYF
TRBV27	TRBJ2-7	CASSLNREGEQYF
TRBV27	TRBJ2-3	CASSFPGRAPDTQYF
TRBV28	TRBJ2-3	CASSPSGGAADTQYF
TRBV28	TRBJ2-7	CASRLLAKRSYEQYF
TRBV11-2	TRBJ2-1	CASSFFRGSTYNEQFF
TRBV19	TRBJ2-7	CASSIRGQTAPTYEQYF
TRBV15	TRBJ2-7	CATSRLAGTSYEQYF
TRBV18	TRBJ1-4	CASSPAGPGINEKLFF
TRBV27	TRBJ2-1	CASTEGLAGYNEQFF
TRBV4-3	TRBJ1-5	CASSQDWVGSQPQHF
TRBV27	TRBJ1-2	CASRHRDRMEGYTF
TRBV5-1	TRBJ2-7	CASSLYRDRTPSYEQYF
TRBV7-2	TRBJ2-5	CASSNRLAGQETQYF
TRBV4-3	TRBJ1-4	CASSQSVGTNEKLFF
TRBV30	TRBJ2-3	CAWSVTGATDTQYF
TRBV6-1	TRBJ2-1	CASSEEGVSIGFF
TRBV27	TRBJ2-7	CASRLDYSYEQYF
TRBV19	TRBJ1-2	CASSMTGSGGGYTF
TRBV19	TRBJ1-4	CASSIGGRNEKLFF
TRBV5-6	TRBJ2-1	CASSLRRDGNNEQFF
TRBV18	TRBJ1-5	CASSPSDQPQHF
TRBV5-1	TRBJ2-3	CASRTTTDPSTDTQYF
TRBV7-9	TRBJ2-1	CASTAWASGILYNEQFF
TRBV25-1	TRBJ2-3	CASRDSSSTDTQYF
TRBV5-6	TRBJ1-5	CASSFQETGIFGGNQPQHF
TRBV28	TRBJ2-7	CASSSRYEQYF
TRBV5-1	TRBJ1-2	CASSPSGVNYGYTF
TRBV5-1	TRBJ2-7	CASSLTSGSFYEQYF
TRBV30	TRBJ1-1	CAWKQLDTEAFF
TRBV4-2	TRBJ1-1	CASSHANLEAFF
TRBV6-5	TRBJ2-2	CATGLLATGELFF
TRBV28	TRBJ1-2	CASSLGAVGYTF
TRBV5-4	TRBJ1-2	CASSLSEQVNFGYTF
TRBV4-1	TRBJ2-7	CASSPVGRPYEQYF
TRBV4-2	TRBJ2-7	CASSQDWGYEQYF
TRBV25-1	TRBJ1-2	CASRRNFYGYTF
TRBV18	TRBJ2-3	CASSPVLSGDTQYF
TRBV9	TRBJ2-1	CASTAEGSVLFF
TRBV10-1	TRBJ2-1	CASSEKREGLSSYNEQFF
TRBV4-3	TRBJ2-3	CASSQDADGFTDTQYF
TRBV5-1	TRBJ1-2	CASSLARESHGYTF
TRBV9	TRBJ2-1	CASSGGLAETNEQFF
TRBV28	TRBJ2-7	CASSLEFLPRDYEQYF
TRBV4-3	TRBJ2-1	CASSQILVDEQFF
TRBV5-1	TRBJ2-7	CASSFTSPGSAEQYF
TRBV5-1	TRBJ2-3	CASSLSGPSTDTQYF
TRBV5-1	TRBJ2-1	CASSDPSVSSYNEQFF
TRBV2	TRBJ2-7	CASRIGDYEQYF
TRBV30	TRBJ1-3	CAWSVGRRSGNTIYF
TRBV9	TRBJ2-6	CASSVEGAGANVLTF
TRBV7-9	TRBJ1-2	CASSFLGNSYTF